One sample yielded the 10 T cell receptor beta chains listed below, sequenced in a study of Ad26.COV2.S vaccination and SARS-CoV-2 variants. The assay was immunoSEQ multiplex PCR, and TCRdb's table has in-frame clones only and misses some. This table holds some 330,000 clones, 75% to 90% found once. Treatment denoted: some 20 received Ad26.COV2.S at low or high dose, single or two shots; about 5 received placebo; per-sample allocation not given. The samples were gathered on day 63 after the first injection of vaccine or placebo. The sample consisted of peripheral blood, taken in a trial of Ad26.COV2.S vaccine versus placebo. Every receptor here comes from a person aged 18-65 years who received the Ad26.COV2.S COVID-19 vaccine or a placebo.

The chain joins TRBV14 to TRBJ2-5; 11 bases are shared with TRBD2. The CDR3 is 16 residues long. Germline CDR1 is SGHDN and CDR2 is FVKESK. Unmatched junction bases numbered 12, after V lost 5 bases and J lost 7 bases. CDR3 residues: CASSAEGTSGRGTQYF. In DNA, the CDR3 is TGTGCCAGCAGCGCAGAAGGGACTAGCGGACGGGGGACCCAGTACTTC.

The J gene is TRBJ1-5, the V gene TRBV4-3; TRBD1 might be the D (6 bases). The germline gives CDR1 LGHNA, CDR2 YSLEER. The length of the CDR3 is 15 residues. The V and J ends lost 1 base and 3 bases respectively, with 10 bases between them. CDR3: CASSQGGGSNQPQHF. The CDR3 bases are TGCGCCAGCAGCCAAGGCGGGGGCTCCAATCAGCCCCAGCATTTT.

The rearrangement uses TRBV24-1 and TRBJ2-1; maybe TRBD1 (7 bases). Germline V lookup: CDR1 KGHDR, CDR2 SFDVKD. CDR3 length: 15 amino acids. Trimming took 5 bases from V and 7 from J, leaving 17 bases between them. The DNA of the CDR3 is TGTGCCACCAGTGCTACAGGGGAGGCTGGGAATGAGCAGTTCTTC. Its translation: CATSATGEAGNEQFF.

This chain uses TRBV19 with TRBJ2-7, with D tentatively TRBD1 or TRBD2 (5 bases each). V was pared by 5 bases and J by 2 bases, with 10 bases between. The CDR3 runs 13 residues. CDR1 LNHDA and CDR2 SQIVND come from the germline V gene (reference sequence). CDR3 nucleotides: TGTGCCAGTAGTTCGGGACGGACCTACGAGCAGTACTTC. As protein: CASSSGRTYEQYF.

The chain carries TRBV6-5 and TRBJ1-1, with 8 bases identical to TRBD1. J lost 4 bases, V lost 2 bases, and 3 bases had no gene match. The germline V gene has CDR1 MNHEY and CDR2 SVGAGI. The CDR3 is made up of 14 amino acids. In DNA form, the CDR3 reads TGTGCCAGCAGTTACCCCGGGACAGGCACTGAAGCTTTCTTT. This encodes CASSYPGTGTEAFF.

The chain links TRBV29-1 to TRBJ2-3, with D hard to call. In germline, CDR1 is SQVTM, CDR2 ANQGSEA. V dropped 6 bases and J dropped 0 bases, with 19 bases sitting between them. The CDR3 is 16 amino acids. Here the CDR3 reads CSVEIIGLTSTDTQYF. The CDR3 DNA sequence: TGCAGCGTGGAGATTATAGGGCTTACTAGCACAGATACGCAGTATTTT.

The rearrangement links TRBV5-1 to TRBJ2-3, with unresolved D. The V and J ends lost 7 bases and 3 bases respectively, with 15 bases between them. This CDR3 spans 14 amino acids. The germline gives CDR1 SGHRS, CDR2 YFSETQ. CDR3 bases: TGCGCCAGCTGCGACGGACGGACGACAGATACGCAGTATTTT. As protein: CASCDGRTTDTQYF.

The chain employs TRBV2 and TRBJ2-1, with TRBD1 identical over 7 bases. Looked up from germline, CDR1 is SNHLY and CDR2 is FYNNEI. The CDR3 length is 13 residues. With V trimmed by 4 bases and J by 6 bases, 3 bases remained unmatched. The CDR3 DNA sequence: TGTGCCAGCAGTGCGTCAGGGGGCAATGAGCAGTTCTTC. Its translation: CASSASGGNEQFF.

The V and J genes are TRBV15 and TRBJ1-3; D unclear. In germline, CDR1 is LNHNV, CDR2 YYDKDF (reference sequence). V shed 3 bases and J shed 8 bases, with 14 bases lying between them. The CDR3 sequence is 14 residues long. CDR3 region: CATSRRPTRDTIYF. The CDR3 DNA sequence: TGTGCCACCAGCAGGCGCCCTACGCGGGACACCATATATTTT.

V is TRBV6-5 and J is TRBJ1-2; 7 bases match TRBD1. CDR1 MNHEY and CDR2 SVGAGI come from the germline V gene. This CDR3 is 15 amino acids long. Unmatched junction bases numbered 3, after V lost 0 bases and J lost 2 bases. The CDR3 is CASSYSEGQNYGYTF. DNA for the CDR3: TGTGCCAGCAGTTACTCAGAGGGACAGAACTATGGCTACACCTTC.